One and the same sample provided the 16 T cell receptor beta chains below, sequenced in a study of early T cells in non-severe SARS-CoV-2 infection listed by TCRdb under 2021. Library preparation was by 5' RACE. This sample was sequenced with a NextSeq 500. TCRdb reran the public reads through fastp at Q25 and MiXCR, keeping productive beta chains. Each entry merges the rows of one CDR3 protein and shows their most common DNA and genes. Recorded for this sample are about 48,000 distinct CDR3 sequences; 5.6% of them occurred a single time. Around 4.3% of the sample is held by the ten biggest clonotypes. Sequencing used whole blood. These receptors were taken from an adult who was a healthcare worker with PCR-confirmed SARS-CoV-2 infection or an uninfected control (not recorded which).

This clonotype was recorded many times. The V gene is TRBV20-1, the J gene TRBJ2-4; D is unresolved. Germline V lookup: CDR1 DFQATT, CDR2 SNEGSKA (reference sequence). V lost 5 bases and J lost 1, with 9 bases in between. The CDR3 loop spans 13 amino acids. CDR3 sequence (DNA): TGCAGTGCTGGTTATAGGGCCAAAAACATTCAGTACTTC. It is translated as CSAGYRAKNIQYF.

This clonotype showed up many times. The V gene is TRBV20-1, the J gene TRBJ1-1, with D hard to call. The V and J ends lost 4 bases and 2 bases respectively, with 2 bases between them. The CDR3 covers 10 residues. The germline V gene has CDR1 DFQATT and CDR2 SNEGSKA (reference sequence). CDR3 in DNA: TGCAGTGCTACCAACACTGAAGCTTTCTTT. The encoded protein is CSATNTEAFF.

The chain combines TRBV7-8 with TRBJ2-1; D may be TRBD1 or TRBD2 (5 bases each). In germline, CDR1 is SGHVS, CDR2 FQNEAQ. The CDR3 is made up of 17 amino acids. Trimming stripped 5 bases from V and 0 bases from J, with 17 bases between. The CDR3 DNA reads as TGTGCCAGCAGCCCCCGTTCCGGGACGAGCTCCTACAATGAGCAGTTCTTC. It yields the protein CASSPRSGTSSYNEQFF.

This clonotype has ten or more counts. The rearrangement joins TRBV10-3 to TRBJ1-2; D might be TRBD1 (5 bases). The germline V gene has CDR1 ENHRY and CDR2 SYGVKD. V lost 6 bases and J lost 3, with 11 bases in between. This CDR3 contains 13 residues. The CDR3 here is CAISSGGDYGYTF. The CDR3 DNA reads TGTGCCATCAGCTCGGGGGGGGACTATGGCTACACCTTC.

CDR3 nucleotide sequence: TGCGCCAGCAGGAGGACAGGAGAGAATAATTCACCCCTCCACTTT. As protein: CASRRTGENNSPLHF. The chain carries TRBV5-1 and TRBJ1-6; 7 bases agree with TRBD1. This CDR3 has 15 amino acids. J was trimmed by 5 bases and V by 5 bases; bases with no gene match: 7. Looked up from germline, CDR1 is SGHRS and CDR2 is YFSETQ.

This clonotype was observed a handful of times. CDR3 nucleotides: TGTGCCAGCACGAAGGCAGGGCCCCACTCCTATAATTCACCCCTCCACTTT. It specifies CASTKAGPHSYNSPLHF. This chain connects TRBV5-6 to TRBJ1-6; D might be TRBD1 (5 bases). The CDR3 is made up of 17 amino acids. Trimming removed 6 bases at V and 0 bases at J, with 16 bases between. Looked up from germline, CDR1 is SGHDT and CDR2 is YYEEEE.

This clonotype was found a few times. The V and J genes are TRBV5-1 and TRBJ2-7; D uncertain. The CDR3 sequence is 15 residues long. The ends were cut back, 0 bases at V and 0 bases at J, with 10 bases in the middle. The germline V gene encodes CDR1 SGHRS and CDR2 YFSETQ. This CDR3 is CASSLVPDNSYEQYF. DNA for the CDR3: TGCGCCAGCAGCTTGGTTCCTGATAACTCCTACGAGCAGTACTTC.

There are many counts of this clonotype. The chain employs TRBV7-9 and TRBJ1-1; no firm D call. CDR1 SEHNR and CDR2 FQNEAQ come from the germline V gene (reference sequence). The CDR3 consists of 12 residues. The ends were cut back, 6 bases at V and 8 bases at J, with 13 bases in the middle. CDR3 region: CASSYAGVEAFF. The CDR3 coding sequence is TGTGCCAGCAGTTACGCCGGCGTGGAAGCTTTCTTT.

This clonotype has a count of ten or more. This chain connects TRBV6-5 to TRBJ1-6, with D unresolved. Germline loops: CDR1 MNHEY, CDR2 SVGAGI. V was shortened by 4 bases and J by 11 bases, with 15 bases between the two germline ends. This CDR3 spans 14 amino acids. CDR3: CASSSAFTQAPLHF. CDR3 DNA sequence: TGTGCCAGCAGTTCCGCCTTTACTCAGGCACCCCTCCACTTT.

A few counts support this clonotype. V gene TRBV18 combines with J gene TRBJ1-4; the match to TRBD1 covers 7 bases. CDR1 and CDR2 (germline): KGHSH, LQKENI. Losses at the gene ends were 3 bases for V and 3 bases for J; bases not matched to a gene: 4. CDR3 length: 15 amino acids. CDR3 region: CASSPRTGPNEKLFF. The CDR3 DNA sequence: TGTGCCAGCTCACCCCGGACAGGCCCTAATGAAAAACTGTTTTTT.

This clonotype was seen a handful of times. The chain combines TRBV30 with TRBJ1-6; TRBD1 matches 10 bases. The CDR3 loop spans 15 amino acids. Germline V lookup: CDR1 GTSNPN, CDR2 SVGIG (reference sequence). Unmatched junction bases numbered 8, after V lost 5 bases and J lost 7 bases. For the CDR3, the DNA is TGTGCCTGGGCGGCCGGGACAGGGGCGAATTCACCCCTCCACTTT. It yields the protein CAWAAGTGANSPLHF.

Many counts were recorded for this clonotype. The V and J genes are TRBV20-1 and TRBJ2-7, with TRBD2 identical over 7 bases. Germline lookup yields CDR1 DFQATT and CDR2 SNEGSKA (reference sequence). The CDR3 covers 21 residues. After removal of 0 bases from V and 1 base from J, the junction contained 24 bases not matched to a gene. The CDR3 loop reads CSARDRFWRILLRAGSYEQYF. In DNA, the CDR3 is TGCAGTGCTAGAGATAGGTTTTGGCGAATACTCCTACGAGCGGGGTCCTACGAGCAGTACTTC.

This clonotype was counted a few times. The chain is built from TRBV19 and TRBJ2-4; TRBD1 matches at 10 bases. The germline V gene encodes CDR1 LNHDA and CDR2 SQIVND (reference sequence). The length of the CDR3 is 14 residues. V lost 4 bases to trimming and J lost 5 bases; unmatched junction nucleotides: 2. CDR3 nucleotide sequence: TGTGCCAGTAGTAAGGGGACAGGGGAAAACATTCAGTACTTC. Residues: CASSKGTGENIQYF.

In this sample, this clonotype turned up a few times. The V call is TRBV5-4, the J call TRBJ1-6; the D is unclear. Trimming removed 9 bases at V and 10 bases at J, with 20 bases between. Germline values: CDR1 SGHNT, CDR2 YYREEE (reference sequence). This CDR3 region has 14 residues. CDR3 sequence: CATSSSRANSPLHF. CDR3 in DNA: TGTGCCACCTCCTCCTCCCGCGCCAACTCACCCCTCCACTTT. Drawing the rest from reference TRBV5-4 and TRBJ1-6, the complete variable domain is ETGVTQSPTHLIKTRGQQVTLRCSSQSGHNTVSWYQQALGQGPQFIFQYYREEENGRGNFPPRFSGLQFPNYSSELNVNALELDDSALYLCATSSSRANSPLHFGNGTRLTVT.

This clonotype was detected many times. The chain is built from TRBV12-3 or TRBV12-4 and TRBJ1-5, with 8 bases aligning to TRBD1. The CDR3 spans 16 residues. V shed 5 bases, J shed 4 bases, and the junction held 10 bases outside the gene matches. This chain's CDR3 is CASSLDRGGGNQPQHF. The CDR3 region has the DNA TGTGCCAGCAGTCTCGACAGGGGTGGAGGAAATCAGCCCCAGCATTTT.

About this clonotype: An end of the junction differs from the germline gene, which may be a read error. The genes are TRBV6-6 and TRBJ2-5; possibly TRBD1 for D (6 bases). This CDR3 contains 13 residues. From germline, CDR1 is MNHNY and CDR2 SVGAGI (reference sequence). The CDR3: CANSYSRGETQYF. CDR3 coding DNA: TGTGCCAACAGTTACTCTAGGGGGGAGACCCAGTACTTC.